These T cell receptor beta chains were read from a single sample in a study of vaccination and CD4 T cells after COVID-19. TCRdb re-analysed the PCR reads in MiXCR, keeping a single row per CDR3 protein. The data contain nearly 2,000 distinct CDR3 sequences, roughly two thirds of them singletons. For these receptors, no antigen is known. The sequences come from CD4+ T cells from blood, cultured in vitro, collected after SARS-CoV-2 vaccination. The receptors come from a human donor who had recovered from COVID-19. Both conserved end residues are part of each CDR3. Fields, in order: clone size, J gene, V gene, D gene, CDR3 DNA, CDR3 protein. The D gene is left open where the match is weak. The size of a clone is reported for some rows only, either as once, few or many, or as a class for expanded clones.

. TRBJ1-2 TRBV11-3 . TGTGCCAGCAGCTTAGATGCTGCAGGAGCGGGTAATGGCTACACCTTC CASSLDAAGAGNGYTF
. TRBJ1-6 TRBV7-3 . TGTGCCAGCAGCTTACTTACAAATTCATCCCTCCACTTT CASSLLTNSSLHF
few TRBJ2-3 TRBV20-1 . TGCAGTGCCACCCCCTATCCTAGCACAGATACGCAGTATTTT CSATPYPSTDTQYF
. TRBJ2-7 TRBV7-6 . TGTGCCAGCAGCTTAACTGGACCCGGCTACGAGCAGTACTTC CASSLTGPGYEQYF
. TRBJ2-1 TRBV7-9 TRBD2 TGTGCCAGCCAAGCGGGAGAATCCTACAATGAGCAGTTCTTC CASQAGESYNEQFF
once TRBJ2-5 TRBV6-2/TRBV6-3 TRBD2 TGTGCCAGCAGTTACGGTGGCGGGGGGGCCCCAGAGACCCAGTACTTC CASSYGGGGAPETQYF
few TRBJ1-1 TRBV6-2/TRBV6-3 TRBD1 TGTGCCAGCCGCCAGGACAGGGGTAGGACTGAAGCTTTCTTT CASRQDRGRTEAFF
. TRBJ2-2 TRBV11-3 . TGTGCCAGCAGCTTAGGCCAATCCAACGTAAACACCGGGGAGCTGTTTTTT CASSLGQSNVNTGELFF
. TRBJ1-2 TRBV28 . TGTGCCAGCAGCCAGGTTGGGCGTGCAGGCTACACCTTC CASSQVGRAGYTF
. TRBJ2-3 TRBV6-1 . TGTGCCAGCAGTAGGAGAGGGGCAGATACGCAGTATTTT CASSRRGADTQYF
. TRBJ1-1 TRBV30 . TGTGCCTGGGCCTCGACAGCATTAGGCACTGAAGCTTTCTTT CAWASTALGTEAFF
. TRBJ1-5 TRBV6-1 . TGTGCCAGCAGTGAAGTAAGTTTCGAGCCCCAGCATTTT CASSEVSFEPQHF
. TRBJ2-1 TRBV20-1 . TGCAGTGCTAGAGATTACCCTGAGCAGTTCTTC CSARDYPEQFF
. TRBJ1-1 TRBV29-1 . TGCAGCGTTGAAGTGGGAAAGGGGGCTGAAGCTTTCTTT CSVEVGKGAEAFF
few TRBJ1-2 TRBV5-4 . TGTGCCAGCAGCAATAGCAGGGACTATGGCTACACCTTC CASSNSRDYGYTF
. TRBJ2-7 TRBV14 . TGTGCCAGCAGCCAACAAGGGGGGGGGCAGTACTTC CASSQQGGGQYF
. TRBJ1-2 TRBV5-1 . TGCGCCAGCGGACTGGACAGCCCTAACTATGGCTACACCTTC CASGLDSPNYGYTF
few TRBJ1-2 TRBV27 . TGTGCCAGCAGAAGCTATCTTCAGAGGACATCCACGGGCTACACCTTC CASRSYLQRTSTGYTF
. TRBJ1-1 TRBV20-1 . TGCAGTGCTAGAACAGGGAGGACTGAAGCTTTCTTT CSARTGRTEAFF
. TRBJ1-5 TRBV6-5 . TGTGCCAGCAGTTACTCGAAATATAGCAATCAGCCCCAGCATTTT CASSYSKYSNQPQHF
once TRBJ1-1 TRBV12-5 . TGTGCTAGTGGTTTGAACACTGAAGCTTTCTTT CASGLNTEAFF
few TRBJ1-2 TRBV19 TRBD1 TGTGCCAGTATTAGTATGGGGATGACAGGGAGAATCGGTAACTATGGCTACACCTTC CASISMGMTGRIGNYGYTF
. TRBJ1-5 TRBV7-9 . TGTGCCAGCAGCTCCCAAGGCAATCAGCCCCAGCATTTT CASSSQGNQPQHF
. TRBJ2-6 TRBV6-2/TRBV6-3 . TGTGCCAGCAGTCCCATAGGAGGGGCCAACGTCCTGACTTTC CASSPIGGANVLTF
. TRBJ1-6 TRBV12-3/TRBV12-4 TRBD1 TGTGCCAGCAGACCCGGCGGGACAGGGAATAATTCACCCCTCCACTTT CASRPGGTGNNSPLHF
. TRBJ2-1 TRBV19 . TGTGCCAGTAGATCCTGGGACGCCTTCTCCTACAATGAGCAGTTCTTC CASRSWDAFSYNEQFF
. TRBJ2-3 TRBV7-2 . TGTGCCAGCAGCACACCACAGGGCCCAGATACGCAGTATTTT CASSTPQGPDTQYF
. TRBJ1-1 TRBV6-1 . TGTGCCAGCCACCAGGGACGACTGGGCACTGAAGCTTTCTTT CASHQGRLGTEAFF
. TRBJ1-5 TRBV6-1 TRBD1 TGTGCCAGCAGTGAAAGGAGACAGGGGTGGGTGGGCAATCAGCCCCAGCATTTT CASSERRQGWVGNQPQHF
large TRBJ2-3 TRBV7-8 TRBD1 TGTGCCAGCAGCTTAGTGACAGGGGATAGCACAGATACGCAGTATTTT CASSLVTGDSTDTQYF
few TRBJ2-5 TRBV24-1 . TGTGCCACCAGTGATCCGGGGCAGGGTCTCGAGACCCAGTACTTC CATSDPGQGLETQYF
. TRBJ1-5 TRBV7-9 . TGTGCCAGCAGCTTAGATAGTCTCGGCAGGGGCCAAAATAGCAATCAGCCCCAGCATTTT CASSLDSLGRGQNSNQPQHF
. TRBJ1-5 TRBV6-1 TRBD1 TGTGCCAGCAGCTTAGCCGGACAGGGGTATAATCAGCCCCAGCATTTT CASSLAGQGYNQPQHF
few TRBJ1-5 TRBV7-2 TRBD1 TGTGCCAGCAGCCCGGGCTACAGGGGAGAACAGCCCCAGCATTTT CASSPGYRGEQPQHF
once TRBJ2-7 TRBV20-1 TRBD2 TGCAGTGCTCCTAGCGGGGGGCGGTACGAGCAGTACTTC CSAPSGGRYEQYF
few TRBJ2-5 TRBV7-2 . TGTGCCAGCAGCTTAGTCTGGGGGGTGAAAGAGACCCAGTACTTC CASSLVWGVKETQYF
medium-sized TRBJ2-3 TRBV6-1 TRBD2 TGTGCCAGCGATCGACTAGCGGGTGACACAGATACGCAGTATTTT CASDRLAGDTDTQYF
large TRBJ1-6 TRBV20-1 . TGCAGTGCTAGAGACGCAGGGGCCCCAGGTTCACCCCTCCACTTT CSARDAGAPGSPLHF
large TRBJ1-2 TRBV2 TRBD1 TGTGCCAGCACCCGGGACAGGAGCTCGGGTGGCTACACCTTC CASTRDRSSGGYTF
. TRBJ2-2 TRBV7-9 . TGTGCCAGCAGCTCCCCGAGGGGGAGGTCCAACACCGGGGAGCTGTTTTTT CASSSPRGRSNTGELFF
. TRBJ1-1 TRBV19 . TGTGCCAGTAGTATAGACGGGGCCGTTGAAGCTTTCTTT CASSIDGAVEAFF
. TRBJ1-2 TRBV20-1 . TGCAGTGCTCCAGGGGTCGGTCATGGCTACACCTTC CSAPGVGHGYTF
. TRBJ1-1 TRBV6-1 . TGTGCCAGCAGCCCCAGGTCGGGCCCGAACACTGAAGCTTTCTTT CASSPRSGPNTEAFF
. TRBJ1-2 TRBV7-2 . TGTGCCAGCAGCTTACGAGGCCCGGGACTTTTACTTTATGGCTACACCTTC CASSLRGPGLLLYGYTF
. TRBJ2-5 TRBV28 . TGTGCCAGCAGTCCTTTGAGCCCGTCAGGGCCGGGGGAGACCCAGTACTTC CASSPLSPSGPGETQYF
few TRBJ1-1 TRBV27 . TGTGCCAGCAGTCAAAGAGGGAACACTGAAGCTTTCTTT CASSQRGNTEAFF
. TRBJ2-6 TRBV28 . TGTGCCAGCAGTTTCCTCTGGGTGGGCCCAGGTATCACTGGGGCCAACGTCCTGACTTTC CASSFLWVGPGITGANVLTF
. TRBJ2-3 TRBV19 TRBD2 TGTGCCAGTAGTGTGGCGGGGGCAGATACGCAGTATTTT CASSVAGADTQYF
. TRBJ2-5 TRBV20-1 . TGCAGTGCTAGAGAGACAGGACAAGAGACCCAGTACTTC CSARETGQETQYF
. TRBJ1-6 TRBV5-4 TRBD1 TGTGCCAGCAGCCGGACGGGACAGGCGAGCTCCTATAATTCACCCCTCCACTTT CASSRTGQASSYNSPLHF
. TRBJ2-1 TRBV6-1 TRBD1 TGTGCCAGCAGTGAAGACAGGGGGCTTACCTACAATGAGCAGTTCTTC CASSEDRGLTYNEQFF
few TRBJ1-6 TRBV7-9 TRBD1 TGTGCCAGCAGCTTAGGGCAGGGGGATAATTCACCCCTCCACTTT CASSLGQGDNSPLHF
. TRBJ1-1 TRBV19 . TGTGCCAGTAGTATCTTTGGGGATGAAGCTTTCTTT CASSIFGDEAFF
. TRBJ2-3 TRBV20-1 . TGCAGTGCTAGAGTCACCACAGATACGCAGTATTTT CSARVTTDTQYF
. TRBJ2-1 TRBV7-8 TRBD2 TGTGCCAGCAGCCTGAGGACTAGCTACAATGAGCAGTTCTTC CASSLRTSYNEQFF
. TRBJ2-3 TRBV10-3 TRBD1 TGTGCCATCAAGGGGGGACAGGACACAGATACGCAGTATTTT CAIKGGQDTDTQYF
. TRBJ2-3 TRBV7-2 TRBD2 TGTGCCAGCAGCTTTCCACGGACTAGGAGCACAGATACGCAGTATTTT CASSFPRTRSTDTQYF
. TRBJ2-5 TRBV6-1 TRBD2 TGTGCCAGCAGCGCCTTGCGGGGGGCGGAGGAGACCCAGTACTTC CASSALRGAEETQYF
few TRBJ2-4 TRBV20-1 TRBD2 TGCAGTGCTAGACCCCGAAGGGGACTAGCGGGACTACGGTACTTC CSARPRRGLAGLRYF
. TRBJ1-1 TRBV10-3 . TGTGCCATCAGTGAACGGGGGGCGATCAACACTGAAGCTTTCTTT CAISERGAINTEAFF